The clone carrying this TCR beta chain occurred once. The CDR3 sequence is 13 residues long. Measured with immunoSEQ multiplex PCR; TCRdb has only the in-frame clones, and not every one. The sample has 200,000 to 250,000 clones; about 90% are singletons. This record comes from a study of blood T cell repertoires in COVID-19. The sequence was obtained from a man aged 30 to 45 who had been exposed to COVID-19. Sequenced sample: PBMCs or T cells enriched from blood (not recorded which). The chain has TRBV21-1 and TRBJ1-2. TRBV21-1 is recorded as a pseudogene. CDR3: CAEEWGGGYGYTF. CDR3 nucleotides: TGTGCCGAAGAATGGGGAGGCGGCTATGGCTACACCTTC.